This T cell receptor (beta chain) emerged from a study of cytomegalovirus exposure and HLA in healthy donors. A few counts support this clone. There are 16 residues in the CDR3. CDR1 and CDR2 (germline): SGHNT, YYREEE (reference sequence). The V end was cut by 4 bases, the J end by 0 bases, with 15 bases between. The PCR made use of 60 Vbeta and 13 Jbeta primers. Here immunoSEQ multiplex PCR was the method, and the copy in TCRdb shows in-frame clones only, minus some. The table shows 150,000 to 200,000 clones, with 72% occurring only once. The chain carries TRBV5-4 and TRBJ2-3, with a weak D call TRBD2 (6 bases). The sequence derives from a human donor in good health. Sequenced input: PBMCs. The CDR3 here is CASSPGLGTSTDTQYF. CDR3 sequence (DNA): TGTGCCAGCAGCCCGGGTTTGGGGACTAGCACAGATACGCAGTATTTT.